These T cell receptor beta chains were read from a single sample in a study of shared clonotypes between healthy human individuals. Clones were sequenced by immunoSEQ multiplex PCR, and TCRdb holds only the in-frame ones, with some missing. Of approximately 600,000 clones in the sample, approximately 96% were seen once. The sample taken for sequencing was naive CD8+ T cells sorted from blood. These receptor sequences come from a woman aged 30 to 39 in good health. CDR3s include the opening cysteine and the closing phenylalanine or tryptophan. A D gene is named only where the DNA matches it firmly.

length	V	J	D	CDR3
14	TRBV10-3	TRBJ1-3	-	CATLTGPSGNTIYF
15	TRBV19	TRBJ2-7	-	CASSSGLASIYEQYF
14	TRBV6-1	TRBJ2-7	-	CASSEGQGTYEQYF
17	TRBV7-9	TRBJ2-2	TRBD2	CASRGLAGGTNTGELFF
14	TRBV15	TRBJ2-7	-	CATSSLGLNYEQYF
11	TRBV20-1	TRBJ2-1	-	CSAELGWEQFF
14	TRBV30	TRBJ2-7	-	CAWSPDSRAYEQYF
15	TRBV9	TRBJ2-7	TRBD2	CASSPRTSGAYEQYF
16	TRBV28	TRBJ2-1	TRBD2	CASSPRLAVPRVEQFF
13	TRBV9	TRBJ2-3	-	CASSVESTDTQYF
15	TRBV11-2	TRBJ2-7	-	CASSIWDVDSYEQYF
11	TRBV29-1	TRBJ1-2	-	CSVGGYYGYTF
16	TRBV28	TRBJ2-1	TRBD2	CASSLWTGLATDEQFF
16	TRBV19	TRBJ2-1	-	CASSTHFTGRGDEQFF
12	TRBV29-1	TRBJ1-1	-	CSVDRQNTEAFF
13	TRBV2	TRBJ1-2	-	CASDTGFNYGYTF
14	TRBV5-1	TRBJ2-5	-	CASSLVGLRETQYF
16	TRBV27	TRBJ1-3	-	CASSLLPRGPGNTIYF
18	TRBV4-2	TRBJ2-2	TRBD2	CASSQGAILSGMGGELFF
14	TRBV9	TRBJ1-6	TRBD1	CASSVSRGHSPLHF
15	TRBV7-6	TRBJ1-5	-	CASSLAFGVDQPQHF
14	TRBV5-4	TRBJ1-2	-	CASSFYKGVGGYTF
14	TRBV30	TRBJ2-3	-	CALNGGEYMNTQYF
17	TRBV7-9	TRBJ1-1	-	CASSLLKGKGTNTEAFF
12	TRBV2	TRBJ2-7	TRBD1	CASRGTGNEQYF
18	TRBV19	TRBJ2-1	TRBD2	CASIHRVSSGGQEGEQFF
13	TRBV5-4	TRBJ1-1	-	CASSLAGSTEAFF
11	TRBV10-3	TRBJ2-3	-	CAISDAATQYF
15	TRBV4-1	TRBJ2-7	-	CASSPIAEFPYEQYF
16	TRBV19	TRBJ2-4	-	CASKPQAELAKNIQYF
13	TRBV2	TRBJ1-1	TRBD1	CASRVSQGDEAFF
11	TRBV20-1	TRBJ2-3	-	CSARGVDTQYF
15	TRBV28	TRBJ1-4	-	CASSSRGLTNEKLFF
13	TRBV29-1	TRBJ2-7	-	CSVDIGSNYEQYF
16	TRBV4-1	TRBJ2-1	TRBD2	CASSQVSSGGRGEQFF
15	TRBV19	TRBJ2-7	-	CASSIGTGKNYEQYF
17	TRBV7-8	TRBJ1-5	-	CASSLDRSGVSNQPQHF
11	TRBV6-1	TRBJ1-2	-	CASSPSPGYTF
15	TRBV7-9	TRBJ2-5	-	CASSFTIELGETQYF
12	TRBV15	TRBJ1-1	-	CATSTDYTEAFF
14	TRBV5-8	TRBJ1-1	-	CASSRRQVGTEAFF
15	TRBV29-1	TRBJ2-5	-	CSVEGGALRGETQYF
13	TRBV18	TRBJ2-3	-	CASSPTRLDTQYF
15	TRBV7-9	-	TRBD2	CASSPLAGAVYEQYF
18	TRBV7-9	TRBJ2-6	-	CASSLVPVGRTGANVLTF
14	TRBV2	TRBJ1-3	-	CASSDLQSGNTIYF
13	TRBV6-6	TRBJ2-7	-	CASSYSNNYEQYF